The 6 T cell receptor beta chains listed next were all sequenced from one sample in a study of OX40 agonist ivuxolimab in advanced cancers. TCRdb keeps only in-frame clones here, not all; method: immunoSEQ multiplex PCR. The sample holds about 70,000 clones, roughly four fifths seen once. The source was CD4+ or CD8+ T cells sorted from blood, collected in a trial of the OX40 agonist ivuxolimab. Receptors were obtained from an adult with an advanced solid tumor such as melanoma, head and neck, liver or kidney cancer.

The chain uses TRBV15 and TRBJ2-3; no firm D call. The CDR3 loop spans 17 amino acids. Per germline, CDR1 LNHNV and CDR2 YYDKDF (reference sequence). V was clipped by 0 bases and J by 2 bases, with 15 bases between them. CDR3 loop: CATSRDFGTAYTDTQYF. Written as DNA, the CDR3 is TGTGCCACCAGCAGAGACTTTGGAACCGCCTACACAGATACGCAGTATTTT.

The chain joins TRBV11-1 to TRBJ2-5; TRBD1 matches 7 bases. CDR1 is SGHAT and CDR2 is FQDESV in the germline V gene (reference sequence). The V segment lost 5 bases and the J segment 9 bases; nucleotides outside the gene matches: 9. The CDR3 has 13 amino acids. The CDR3 nucleotides are TGTGCCAGCAGCCTCCAGGGGGTTACGGCCCAGTACTTC. This encodes CASSLQGVTAQYF. The complete variable domain, with remaining parts taken from reference TRBV11-1 and TRBJ2-5, reads EAEVAQSPRYKITEKSQAVAFWCDPISGHATLYWYRQILGQGPELLVQFQDESVVDDSQLPKDRFSAERLKGVDSTLKIQPAELGDSAMYLCASSLQGVTAQYFGPGTRLLVL.

The chain recombines TRBV7-2 with TRBJ2-5; TRBD1 matches 9 bases. This CDR3 region has 14 residues. Unmatched junction bases numbered 2, after V lost 2 bases and J lost 4 bases. Germline assignment: CDR1 SGHTA and CDR2 FQGNSA. This chain's CDR3 is CASSLNRGLETQYF. The CDR3 coding sequence is TGTGCCAGCAGCTTAAACAGGGGGCTAGAGACCCAGTACTTC.

The chain employs TRBV2 and TRBJ2-2; D gene unclear. The CDR3 loop spans 13 amino acids. Looked up from germline, CDR1 is SNHLY and CDR2 is FYNNEI. V lost 4 bases, J lost 4 bases, and 7 bases lay in between. CDR3 bases: TGTGCCAGCAGTGCTTTAGGCACCGGGGAGCTGTTTTTT. Translated, it gives CASSALGTGELFF.

V usage is TRBV2 and J usage is TRBJ1-2; 9 nucleotides align to TRBD1. From germline, CDR1 is SNHLY and CDR2 FYNNEI. The ends lost 6 bases at V and 4 bases at J; junction bases unmatched: 9. There are 15 residues in the CDR3. The CDR3 is CASRGGQGTPYGYTF. The CDR3 coding sequence is TGTGCCAGCAGGGGAGGACAGGGGACACCCTATGGCTACACCTTC.

The chain has TRBV7-2 and TRBJ2-3; the D call may be TRBD1 or TRBD2 (5 bases each). V lost 5 bases, J lost 4 bases, and 10 bases lay in between. There are 13 residues in the CDR3. The germline gives CDR1 SGHTA, CDR2 FQGNSA. This CDR3 reads CASSPGTADTQYF. CDR3 sequence (DNA): TGTGCCAGCAGCCCGGGGACGGCAGATACGCAGTATTTT.